The 8 T cell receptor beta chains listed next were all sequenced from one sample in a study of shared T cell receptors in the human thymus. The table came from immunoSEQ multiplex PCR; TCRdb's copy has only in-frame clones and leaves some out. The table has hundreds of thousands of clones, 70% to 90% seen once. The sample was also linked to a second study, of human thymus T cells.

The sample consisted of thymocytes. Receptor source: a boy under two years old with a congenital heart defect.

This clone has more than one count but fewer than ten. The chain links TRBV19 to TRBJ2-7; TRBD1 agrees at 9 bases. Germline V gene lookup returns CDR1 LNHDA and CDR2 SQIVND (reference sequence). Trimming took 6 bases from V and 3 from J; bases not matched to a gene: 3. The CDR3 has 13 residues. CDR3 nucleotides: TGTGCCAGTAGCACGGGACAGGGCTACGAGCAGTACTTC. The encoded protein is CASSTGQGYEQYF.

The rearrangement links TRBV27 to TRBJ1-2; TRBD1 might be the D (5 bases). Germline values: CDR1 MNHEY, CDR2 SMNVEV (reference sequence). This CDR3 is 13 amino acids long. Trimming cost V 5 bases and J 6 bases, with 13 bases left between them. The DNA for the CDR3 is TGTGCCAGCAGTCAGTACCCCAGGGATGGCTACACCTTC. Its translation is CASSQYPRDGYTF.

The chain has TRBV5-6 and TRBJ2-2, with 12 positions matching TRBD1. The CDR3 runs 16 residues. Germline-derived CDR1 and CDR2 are SGHDT and YYEEEE. J gave up 4 bases and V 5 bases, and 6 bases lay outside the gene matches. The DNA for the CDR3 is TGTGCCAGCAGTTTTGGGACAGGGGGCGGCACCGGGGAGCTGTTTTTT. It codes for CASSFGTGGGTGELFF.

The rearrangement uses TRBV5-1 and TRBJ2-1; 16 bases match TRBD2. V gave up 3 bases and J gave up 6 bases; unmatched junction bases: 6. CDR1 SGHRS and CDR2 YFSETQ come from the germline V gene. The CDR3 is 17 residues long. CDR3 nucleotides: TGCGCCAGCAGCTGGGGACTAGCGGGAGGGTACAGCAATGAGCAGTTCTTC. It encodes CASSWGLAGGYSNEQFF.

This chain links TRBV5-1 with TRBJ2-3; no firm D call. V gave up 2 bases and J gave up 0 bases, with 13 bases separating them. Per germline, CDR1 SGHRS and CDR2 YFSETQ. This CDR3 is 16 amino acids long. CDR3 DNA sequence: TGCGCCAGCAGCTTTCCGTTCGAGGCTAGCACAGATACGCAGTATTTT. It translates to CASSFPFEASTDTQYF.

The chain joins TRBV7-9 to TRBJ1-1; D is undetermined. V was trimmed by 1 base and J by 1 base, leaving 4 bases between them. The CDR3 runs 13 residues. In germline, CDR1 is SEHNR, CDR2 FQNEAQ (reference sequence). The CDR3 spells CASSLGANTEAFF. The CDR3 DNA sequence: TGTGCCAGCAGCTTAGGCGCGAACACTGAAGCTTTCTTT. Supplemented by reference TRBV7-9 and TRBJ1-1, the full variable domain reads DTGVSQNPRHKITKRGQNVTFRCDPISEHNRLYWYRQTLGQGPEFLTYFQNEAQLEKSRLLSDRFSAERPKGSFSTLEIQRTEQGDSAMYLCASSLGANTEAFFGQGTRLTVV.

Written as DNA, the CDR3 is TGTGCCAGCAGTGGGTGGCGTAATCAGGGGGCTGGGAGGGAAAAACTGTTTTTT. This codes for CASSGWRNQGAGREKLFF. The chain links TRBV28 to TRBJ1-4, with 8 nucleotides matching TRBD1. The CDR3 totals 18 residues. Germline V gene sequence: CDR1 MDHEN, CDR2 SYDVKM. V lost 5 bases, J lost 8 bases, and 19 bases stayed unmatched.

This chain uses TRBV5-4 with TRBJ1-1; 9 bases are shared with TRBD1. CDR1 and CDR2 from the germline V gene are SGHNT and YYREEE (reference sequence). CDR3 size: 16 residues. After removal of 2 bases from V and 4 bases from J, the junction contained 9 bases not matched to a gene. The CDR3 DNA reads as TGTGCCAGCAGCTTCAAAAACAGGGGGCGAGTCACTGAAGCTTTCTTT. It is translated as CASSFKNRGRVTEAFF.